Below are 22 T cell receptor beta chains sequenced from a single sample in a study of shared clonotypes between healthy human individuals. TCRdb's copy holds only in-frame clones and misses some; the assay was immunoSEQ multiplex PCR. The sample consists of about 530,000 clones, 95% to 97% of them appearing once. The sequenced sample consisted of naive CD4+ T cells sorted from blood. Sample subset: CD45RA+ positively selected. The receptors derive from a woman in her twenties or thirties in good health.

This CDR3 reads CASSFPSGRGETQYF. For the CDR3, the DNA is TGCGCCAGCAGCTTCCCTAGCGGGAGGGGAGAGACCCAGTACTTC. The chain links TRBV5-1 to TRBJ2-5, with TRBD2 identical over 12 bases. V shed 2 bases, J shed 4 bases, and the junction held 3 bases outside the gene matches. Germline CDR1 is SGHRS and CDR2 is YFSETQ. This CDR3 is 15 amino acids long.

The chain is built from TRBV27 and TRBJ1-1; D unclear. Germline V gives CDR1 MNHEY, CDR2 SMNVEV (reference sequence). The ends were cut back, 3 bases at V and 0 bases at J, with 5 bases in the middle. The CDR3 consists of 13 residues. CDR3 protein: CASSFYMNTEAFF. In DNA form, the CDR3 reads TGTGCCAGCAGTTTCTATATGAACACTGAAGCTTTCTTT.

This clone was detected once. The chain couples TRBV28 to TRBJ2-1, with D unresolved. This CDR3 is built from 13 residues. CDR1 and CDR2 (germline): MDHEN, SYDVKM. Trimming stripped 6 bases from V and 9 bases from J, with 15 bases between. The CDR3 here is CASSPEESGEQFF. For the CDR3, the DNA is TGTGCCAGCAGCCCCGAGGAGAGTGGTGAGCAGTTCTTC.

The chain joins TRBV6-1 to TRBJ1-4; the match to TRBD1 covers 8 bases. This CDR3 region has 15 residues. Germline V gene lookup returns CDR1 MNHNS and CDR2 SASEGT. V shed 10 bases, J shed 7 bases, and the junction held 14 bases outside the gene matches. CDR3 in amino acids: CATKAGGEYGEKLFF. The CDR3 nucleotides read TGTGCCACAAAGGCAGGGGGCGAGTATGGTGAAAAACTGTTTTTT.

This rearrangement joins TRBV23-1 to TRBJ2-7; tentative D call: TRBD2 (6 bases). TRBV23-1 is recorded as an ORF, its role being uncertain. This CDR3 has 13 residues. Trimming shortened V by 0 bases and J by 5 bases, and 8 bases separated the two germline ends. The CDR3 coding sequence is TGCGCCAGCAGTCAATCCCGCGGGAACGAGCAGTACTTC. Its protein is CASSQSRGNEQYF.

The chain combines TRBV7-8 with TRBJ2-3; TRBD2 matches 10 bases. V lost 4 bases, J lost 0 bases, and 10 bases stayed unmatched. Germline V CDR1 and CDR2: SGHVS, FQNEAQ. The CDR3 loop spans 18 amino acids. As DNA, the CDR3 is TGTGCCAGCAGCTCCGGGTTAGCGGGAGGAAGAAGCACAGATACGCAGTATTTT. It translates to CASSSGLAGGRSTDTQYF. The full variable domain, in which reference TRBV7-8 and TRBJ2-3 provide the parts outside the CDR3, is GAGVSQSPRYKVAKRGQDVALRCDPISGHVSLFWYQQALGQGPEFLTYFQNEAQLDKSGLPSDRFFAERPEGSVSTLKIQRTQQEDSAVYLCASSSGLAGGRSTDTQYFGPGTRLTVL.

The chain employs TRBV28 and TRBJ2-7; D perhaps matches TRBD2 (6 bases). Trimming took off 4 bases at V and 6 bases at J, with 16 bases between the two ends. Germline V gives CDR1 MDHEN, CDR2 SYDVKM. This CDR3 has 14 amino acids. The CDR3 sequence: CASSSGLPSREQYF. CDR3 DNA: TGTGCCAGCAGTTCGGGACTCCCGTCGCGCGAGCAGTACTTC.

CDR3 sequence: CASSHSARSLEQYF. DNA for the CDR3: TGTGCCAGCAGCCATTCAGCAAGGTCCCTCGAGCAGTACTTC. The V call is TRBV14, the J call TRBJ2-7; D not resolved. The germline CDR1 and CDR2 sequences are SGHDN and FVKESK. CDR3 size: 14 residues. V lost 3 bases to trimming and J lost 6 bases, with 15 bases between them.

The rearrangement joins TRBV30 to TRBJ2-3; no clear D gene. This CDR3 is built from 12 residues. Trimming left V 0 bases short and J 5 bases short, with 6 bases between. The V gene's germline CDR1 is GTSNPN and CDR2 SVGIG (reference sequence). CDR3 bases: TGTGCCTGGAGTGTCCCTTTAGATACGCAGTATTTT. Its translation is CAWSVPLDTQYF.

The gene calls are TRBV27 and TRBJ2-3, with D unresolved. The CDR3 is 14 residues long. Trimming took 7 bases from V and 4 from J, leaving 15 bases between them. Germline V gives CDR1 MNHEY, CDR2 SMNVEV (reference sequence). The CDR3 region has the DNA TGTGCCAGCACCCGGCCAGGAAGGCCAGATACGCAGTATTTT. Protein: CASTRPGRPDTQYF.

The count of this clone is one. The genes are TRBV11-2 and TRBJ2-1; D uncertain. V shed 6 bases and J shed 10 bases, with 13 bases lying between them. There are 12 residues in the CDR3. Looked up from germline, CDR1 is SGHAT and CDR2 is FQNNGV. CDR3 loop: CASSVIGTEQFF. The CDR3 coding sequence is TGTGCCAGCAGTGTAATAGGTACGGAGCAGTTCTTC. The entire variable domain, with the rest obtained from reference TRBV11-2 and TRBJ2-1, is as follows: EAGVAQSPRYKIIEKRQSVAFWCNPISGHATLYWYQQILGQGPKLLIQFQNNGVVDDSQLPKDRFSAERLKGVDSTLKIQPAKLEDSAVYLCASSVIGTEQFFGPGTRLTVL.

The rearrangement uses TRBV14 and TRBJ2-2; 13 positions agree with TRBD2. The trim removed 3 bases at V and 7 bases at J, leaving 2 bases unmatched. The CDR3 is 15 amino acids. Looked up from germline, CDR1 is SGHDN and CDR2 is FVKESK. For the CDR3, the DNA is TGTGCCAGCAGCCAGGGACTAGCGGGACACGGGGAGCTGTTTTTT. This sequence encodes CASSQGLAGHGELFF. The variable domain in full, with the rest retrieved from reference TRBV14 and TRBJ2-2, is EAGVTQFPSHSVIEKGQTVTLRCDPISGHDNLYWYRRVMGKEIKFLLHFVKESKQDESGMPNNRFLAERTGGTYSTLKVQPAELEDSGVYFCASSQGLAGHGELFFGEGSRLTVL.

The V gene is TRBV6-1, the J gene TRBJ2-1; D gene uncertain. The CDR3 has 13 amino acids. V lost 7 bases and J 12 bases, leaving 19 bases between the germline ends. CDR1 is MNHNS, CDR2 SASEGT, per germline. The CDR3 DNA sequence: TGTGCCAGCACTAGTATACCACTACTCGGGCAGTTCTTC. It is translated as CASTSIPLLGQFF.

The chain employs TRBV28 and TRBJ2-2; TRBD2 agrees at 9 bases. The germline CDR1 and CDR2 sequences are MDHEN and SYDVKM. V was pared by 5 bases and J by 8 bases, with 6 bases of the junction left unmatched. CDR3 length: 14 amino acids. CDR3 sequence: CASSPRLAAGELFF. Here the CDR3 DNA reads TGTGCCAGCAGTCCCCGACTAGCGGCGGGGGAGCTGTTTTTT.

The genes are TRBV10-3 and TRBJ2-2; tentatively, D is TRBD2 (6 bases). CDR1 is ENHRY, CDR2 SYGVKD, per germline. V lost 10 bases to trimming and J lost 0 bases, with 12 bases between them. CDR3 length: 14 amino acids. The CDR3 region has the DNA TGTGCCACCGGGGAGGCCTCGAACACCGGGGAGCTGTTTTTT. This codes for CATGEASNTGELFF.

J is TRBJ1-1 and V is TRBV27; tentative D call: TRBD1 (6 bases). The germline V gene encodes CDR1 MNHEY and CDR2 SMNVEV (reference sequence). Trimming cost V 4 bases and J 0 bases, with 15 bases left between them. CDR3 length: 16 residues. DNA for the CDR3: TGTGCCAGCAGTTATCAGGGGACCTTATTGAACACTGAAGCTTTCTTT. Translation gives CASSYQGTLLNTEAFF.

The chain has TRBV6-5 and TRBJ1-5, with D possibly TRBD1 on 6 matching bases. Per germline, CDR1 MNHEY and CDR2 SVGAGI. Trimming stripped 5 bases from V and 5 bases from J, with 10 bases between. This CDR3 contains 13 residues. The CDR3, as DNA: TGTGCCAGCAGTGTACAGGGAGATCAGCCCCAGCATTTT. It codes for CASSVQGDQPQHF.

The chain uses TRBV28 and TRBJ2-7; D is perhaps TRBD2 (6 bases). Germline values: CDR1 MDHEN, CDR2 SYDVKM. Trimming shortened V by 2 bases and J by 0 bases, and 11 bases separated the two germline ends. This CDR3 has 15 residues. The CDR3 nucleotides are TGTGCCAGCAGTTTAATAGCGGCGAGCTCCTACGAGCAGTACTTC. Amino acid sequence: CASSLIAASSYEQYF. Full variable domain (remainder filled in from reference TRBV28 and TRBJ2-7): DVKVTQSSRYLVKRTGEKVFLECVQDMDHENMFWYRQDPGLGLRLIYFSYDVKMKEKGDIPEGYSVSREKKERFSLILESASTNQTSMYLCASSLIAASSYEQYFGPGTRLTVT.

CDR3 sequence reads: CASSSGLAIPGSSYNEQFF. The CDR3, as DNA: TGCGCCAGCAGTAGTGGACTAGCGATCCCCGGCAGCTCCTACAATGAGCAGTTCTTC. This rearrangement joins TRBV5-1 to TRBJ2-1; TRBD2 matches 9 bases. The CDR3 runs 19 residues. V shed 5 bases and J 0 bases; nucleotides not matched to a gene: 15. Looked up from germline, CDR1 is SGHRS and CDR2 is YFSETQ.

The chain carries TRBV18 and TRBJ2-1; D not certain. The CDR3 has 15 amino acids. The V end lost 3 bases, the J end lost 6 bases, and 15 bases lay between the germline ends. The V gene's germline CDR1 is KGHSH and CDR2 LQKENI. This CDR3 is CASSPVAVGINEQFF. CDR3 bases: TGTGCCAGCTCACCCGTGGCCGTGGGGATCAATGAGCAGTTCTTC.

The genes are TRBV19 and TRBJ1-2; no reliable D call. Per the germline V gene, CDR1 is LNHDA and CDR2 is SQIVND (reference sequence). Deletions cut 7 bases from V and 4 bases from J, with 10 bases between. CDR3 length: 12 residues. The CDR3 region is CASTTGSYGYTF. For the CDR3, the DNA is TGTGCCAGTACCACGGGGAGCTATGGCTACACCTTC.

The genes are TRBV6-1 and TRBJ1-2; 9 bases line up with TRBD1. J gave up 9 bases and V 0 bases, and 8 bases lay outside the gene matches. The CDR3 contains 15 residues. Germline V gene lookup returns CDR1 MNHNS and CDR2 SASEGT. The CDR3 spells CASSEALGTGRSYTF. The CDR3 DNA sequence: TGTGCCAGCAGTGAAGCTCTAGGGACAGGGCGTAGCTACACCTTC.